This T cell receptor (beta chain) was sequenced in a study of identifying expanded T cells in peripheral blood. Produced via immunoSEQ multiplex PCR; TCRdb's table is partial and in-frame only. This sample carries tens of thousands of clones, 70% to 90% of them seen once, and the ten largest clones take 15% to 20%. During the collection period, no donor immune events like infections were recorded. Trimming removed 4 bases from V and 0 bases from J, with 11 bases in between. CDR1 and CDR2 from the germline V gene are ENHRY and SYGVKD. The CDR3 covers 15 residues. The J gene is TRBJ2-3, the V gene TRBV10-3; D may be TRBD1 (5 bases). This clonotype was sampled from a person aged 18 to 75 in good health. The sample consisted of blood. CDR3 protein: CAISGDSTSTDTQYF. DNA for the CDR3: TGTGCCATCAGTGGTGACAGTACTAGCACAGATACGCAGTATTTT.